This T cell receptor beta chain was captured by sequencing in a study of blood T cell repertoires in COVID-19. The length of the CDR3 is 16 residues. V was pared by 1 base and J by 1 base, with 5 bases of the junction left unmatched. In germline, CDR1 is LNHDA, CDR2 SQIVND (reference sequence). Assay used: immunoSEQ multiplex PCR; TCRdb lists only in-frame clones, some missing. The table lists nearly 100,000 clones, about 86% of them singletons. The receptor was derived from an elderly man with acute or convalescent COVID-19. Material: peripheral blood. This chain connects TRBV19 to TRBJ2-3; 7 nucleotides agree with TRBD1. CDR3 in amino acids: CASSIASGTGTDTQYF. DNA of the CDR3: TGTGCCAGTAGTATAGCTTCGGGGACAGGCACAGATACGCAGTATTTT.